The clone carrying this TCR beta chain was observed at least ten times. Amplified regions were TCR beta CDR3 sequences from RNA transcripts. When the TCR CDR3 underwent first-round RT-PCR, the HTBI primer set was used. TCRdb re-derived calls from the multiplex PCR reads in MiXCR, one entry per CDR3 protein. The sample consists of around 400,000 distinct CDR3 sequences, 15% to 18% of them appearing once. The data derive from a study of T cells in Graves' hyperthyroidism and ophthalmopathy. In germline, CDR1 is MDHEN, CDR2 SYDVKM. V was trimmed by 6 bases and J by 3 bases, leaving 15 bases between them. CDR3 length: 14 residues.

The V call is TRBV28, the J call TRBJ2-7, with a possible D match to TRBD2 (5 bases). This clonotype originated in a young woman with Graves' hyperthyroidism that later progressed to Graves' ophthalmopathy. The sequencing input was blood. Here the CDR3 reads CASSLGGLGYEQYF. CDR3 coding DNA: TGTGCCAGCAGCTTAGGAGGTCTGGGCTACGAGCAGTACTTC.